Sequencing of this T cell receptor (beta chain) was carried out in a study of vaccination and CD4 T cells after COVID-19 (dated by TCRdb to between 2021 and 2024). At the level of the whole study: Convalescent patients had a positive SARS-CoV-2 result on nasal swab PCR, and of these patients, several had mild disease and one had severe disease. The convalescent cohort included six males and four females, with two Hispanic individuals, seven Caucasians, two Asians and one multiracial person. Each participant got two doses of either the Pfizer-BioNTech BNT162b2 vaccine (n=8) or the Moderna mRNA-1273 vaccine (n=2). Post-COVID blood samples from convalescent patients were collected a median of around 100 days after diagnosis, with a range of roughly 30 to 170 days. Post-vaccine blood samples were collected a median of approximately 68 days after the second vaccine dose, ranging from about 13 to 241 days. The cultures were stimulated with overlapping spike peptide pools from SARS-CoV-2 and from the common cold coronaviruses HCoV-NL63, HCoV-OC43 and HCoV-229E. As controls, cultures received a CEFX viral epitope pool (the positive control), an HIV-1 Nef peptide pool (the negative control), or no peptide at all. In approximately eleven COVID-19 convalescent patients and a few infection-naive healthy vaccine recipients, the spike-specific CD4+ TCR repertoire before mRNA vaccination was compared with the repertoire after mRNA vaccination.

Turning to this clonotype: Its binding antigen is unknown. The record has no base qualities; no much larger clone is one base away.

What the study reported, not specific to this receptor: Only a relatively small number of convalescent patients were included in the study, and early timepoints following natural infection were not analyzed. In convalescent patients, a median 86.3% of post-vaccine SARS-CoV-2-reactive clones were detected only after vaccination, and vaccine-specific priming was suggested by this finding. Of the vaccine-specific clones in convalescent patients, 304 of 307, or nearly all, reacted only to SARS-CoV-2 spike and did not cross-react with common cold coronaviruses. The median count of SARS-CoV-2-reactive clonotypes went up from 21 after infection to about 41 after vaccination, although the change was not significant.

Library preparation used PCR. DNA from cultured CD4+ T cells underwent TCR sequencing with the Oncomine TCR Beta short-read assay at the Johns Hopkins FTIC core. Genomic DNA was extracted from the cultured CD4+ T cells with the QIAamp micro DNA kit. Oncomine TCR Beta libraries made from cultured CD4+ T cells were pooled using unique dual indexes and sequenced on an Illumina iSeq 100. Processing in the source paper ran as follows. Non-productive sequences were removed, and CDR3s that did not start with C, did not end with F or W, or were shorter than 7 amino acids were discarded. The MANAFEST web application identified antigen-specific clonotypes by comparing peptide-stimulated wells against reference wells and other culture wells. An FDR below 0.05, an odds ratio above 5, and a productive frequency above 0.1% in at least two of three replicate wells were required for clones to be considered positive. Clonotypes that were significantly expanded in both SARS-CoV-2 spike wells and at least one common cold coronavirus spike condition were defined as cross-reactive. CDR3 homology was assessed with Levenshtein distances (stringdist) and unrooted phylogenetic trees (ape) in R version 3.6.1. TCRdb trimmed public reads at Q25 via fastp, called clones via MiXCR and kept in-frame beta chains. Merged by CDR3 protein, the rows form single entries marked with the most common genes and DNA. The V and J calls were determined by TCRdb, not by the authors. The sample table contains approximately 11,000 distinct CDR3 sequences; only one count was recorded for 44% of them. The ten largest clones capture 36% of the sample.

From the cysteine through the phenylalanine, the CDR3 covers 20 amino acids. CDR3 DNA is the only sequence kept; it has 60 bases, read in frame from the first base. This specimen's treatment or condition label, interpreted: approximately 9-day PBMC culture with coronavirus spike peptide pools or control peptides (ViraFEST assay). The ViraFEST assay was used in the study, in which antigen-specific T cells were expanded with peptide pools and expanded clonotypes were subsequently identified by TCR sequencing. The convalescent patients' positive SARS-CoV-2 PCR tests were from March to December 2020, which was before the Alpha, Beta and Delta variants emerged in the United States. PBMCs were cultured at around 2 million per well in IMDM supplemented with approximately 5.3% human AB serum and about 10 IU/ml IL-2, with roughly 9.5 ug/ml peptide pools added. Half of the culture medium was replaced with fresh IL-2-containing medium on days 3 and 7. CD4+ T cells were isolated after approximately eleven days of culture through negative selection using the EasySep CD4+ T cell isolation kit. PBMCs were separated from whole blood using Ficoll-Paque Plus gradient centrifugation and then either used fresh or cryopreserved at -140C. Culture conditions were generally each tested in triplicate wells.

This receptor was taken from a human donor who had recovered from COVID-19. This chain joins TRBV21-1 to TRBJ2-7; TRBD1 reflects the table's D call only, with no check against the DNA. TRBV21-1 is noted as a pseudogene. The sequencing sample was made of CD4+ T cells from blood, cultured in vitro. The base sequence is TGTGCCAGCAGCAAAGTCCAGGGTGGACAGGGGGCAGAAAGCTCCTACGAGCAGTACTTC. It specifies CASSKVQGGQGAESSYEQYF.